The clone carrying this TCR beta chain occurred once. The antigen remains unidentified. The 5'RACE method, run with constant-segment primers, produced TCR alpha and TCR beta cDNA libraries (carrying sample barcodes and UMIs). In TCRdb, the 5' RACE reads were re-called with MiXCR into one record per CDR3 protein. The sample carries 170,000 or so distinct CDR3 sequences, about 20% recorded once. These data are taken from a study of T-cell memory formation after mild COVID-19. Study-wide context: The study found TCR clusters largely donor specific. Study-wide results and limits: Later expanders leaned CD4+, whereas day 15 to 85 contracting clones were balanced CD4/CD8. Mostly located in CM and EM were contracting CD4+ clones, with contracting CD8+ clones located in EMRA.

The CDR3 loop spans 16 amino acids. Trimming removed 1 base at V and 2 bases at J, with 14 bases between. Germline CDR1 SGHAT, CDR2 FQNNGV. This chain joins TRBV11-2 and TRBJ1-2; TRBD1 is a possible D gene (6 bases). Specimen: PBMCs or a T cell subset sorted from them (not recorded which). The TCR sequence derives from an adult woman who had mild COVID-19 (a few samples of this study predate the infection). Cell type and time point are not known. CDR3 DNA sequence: TGTGCCAGCAGCTTAGGGCGGGGGGCTCAAAACTATGGCTACACCTTC. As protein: CASSLGRGAQNYGYTF.